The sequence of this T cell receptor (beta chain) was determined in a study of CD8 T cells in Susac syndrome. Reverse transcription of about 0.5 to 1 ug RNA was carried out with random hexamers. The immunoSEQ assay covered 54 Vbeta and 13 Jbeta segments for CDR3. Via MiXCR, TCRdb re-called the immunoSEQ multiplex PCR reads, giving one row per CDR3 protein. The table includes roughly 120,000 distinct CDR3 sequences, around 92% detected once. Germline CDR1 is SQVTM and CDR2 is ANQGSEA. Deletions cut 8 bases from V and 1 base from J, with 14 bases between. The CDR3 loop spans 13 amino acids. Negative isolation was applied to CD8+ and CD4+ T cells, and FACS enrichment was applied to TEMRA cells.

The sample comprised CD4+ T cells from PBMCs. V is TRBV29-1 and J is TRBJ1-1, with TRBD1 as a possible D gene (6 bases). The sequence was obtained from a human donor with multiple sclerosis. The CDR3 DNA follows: TGCAGCCATGCACGGACAGCGAACACTGAAGCTTTCTTT. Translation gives CSHARTANTEAFF.